The source of this T cell receptor (beta chain) is a study of shared clonotypes between healthy human individuals. Whole-study results and caveats: Estimated richness values were generally larger in naive subsets than in memory subsets.

Concerning this clone itself: Its antigen is not known.

Sequenced by immunoSEQ multiplex PCR; TCRdb stores in-frame clones only, minus some. The table has about 1 million clones, approximately 72% seen once. The CDR3 is 13 residues long. The ends lost 0 bases at V and 11 bases at J; junction bases unmatched: 4. Per the germline V gene, CDR1 is MGHRA and CDR2 is YSYEKL. The chain recombines TRBV4-1 with TRBJ2-1, with 7 bases fitting TRBD2. The origin of this receptor is a man between 18 and 29 years old in good health. The source material was memory CD4+ T cells sorted from blood. As to subset: CD45RA-negative fraction. In DNA form, the CDR3 reads TGCGCCAGCAGCCAAGATTGGCGGGAGAAGCAGTTCTTC. Its protein product is CASSQDWREKQFF.